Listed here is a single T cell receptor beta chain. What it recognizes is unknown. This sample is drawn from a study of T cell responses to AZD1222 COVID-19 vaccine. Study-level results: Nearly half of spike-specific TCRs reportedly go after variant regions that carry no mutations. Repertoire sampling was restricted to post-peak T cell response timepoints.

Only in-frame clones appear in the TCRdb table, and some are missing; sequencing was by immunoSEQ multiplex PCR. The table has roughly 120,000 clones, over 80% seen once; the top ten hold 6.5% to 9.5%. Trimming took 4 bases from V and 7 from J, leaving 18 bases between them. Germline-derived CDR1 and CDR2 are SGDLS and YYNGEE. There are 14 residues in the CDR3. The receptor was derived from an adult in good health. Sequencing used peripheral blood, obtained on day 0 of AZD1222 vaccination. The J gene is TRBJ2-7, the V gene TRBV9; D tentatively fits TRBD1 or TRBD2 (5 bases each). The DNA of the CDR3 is TGTGCCAGCAGCCCCGGGACCGCCCGCCGGGAGCAGTACTTC. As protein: CASSPGTARREQYF.